The clone carrying this TCR beta chain showed up just once. Its antigen is not identified. Researchers made TCR beta libraries by using iRepertoire HTBI primers and running Arm-PCR on CDR3 regions. TCRdb used MiXCR to reprocess the multiplex PCR reads, holding one entry per CDR3 protein. The sample includes some 470,000 distinct CDR3 sequences, 20% to 25% seen only once; the top ten take approximately 6.4%. This entry belongs to a study of regulatory T cells in long-lasting Graves disease. General study results and limits: Patients with persistent disease showed a bias toward TRBV28, TRBJ1-2 and TRBJ2-5.

Time point defined: persistent/refractory GD, antithyroid drugs over 5 years with positive TRAb. Extracted PBMC RNA gave rise to the TCR library. The germline V and J ends were trimmed by 3 bases and 0 bases, with 8 bases remaining between them. The CDR3 has 14 amino acids. Germline V CDR1 and CDR2: KGHSH, LQKENI. The sequence came from a female donor with Graves disease. V gene TRBV18 combines with J gene TRBJ1-1; D ambiguous. The starting material was peripheral blood mononuclear cells (PBMCs), obtained when the disease was refractory, from a patient treated with antithyroid drugs. The CDR3 nucleotides read TGTGCCAGCTCACCCTCTAGCATGAACACTGAAGCTTTCTTT. Translating it yields CASSPSSMNTEAFF.